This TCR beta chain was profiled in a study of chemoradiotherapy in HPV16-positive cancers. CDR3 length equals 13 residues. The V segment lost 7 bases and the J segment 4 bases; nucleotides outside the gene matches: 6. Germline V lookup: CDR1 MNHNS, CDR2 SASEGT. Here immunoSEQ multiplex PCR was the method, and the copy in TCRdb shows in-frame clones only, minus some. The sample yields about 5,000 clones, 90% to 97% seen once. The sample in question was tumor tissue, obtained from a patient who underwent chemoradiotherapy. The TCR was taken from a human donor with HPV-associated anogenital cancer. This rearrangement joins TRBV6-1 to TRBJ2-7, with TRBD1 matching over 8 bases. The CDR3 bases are TGTGCCAGCAATAAGGACAGGGTGTACGAGCAGTACTTC. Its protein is CASNKDRVYEQYF.